A selection of T cell receptor beta chains follows, all from one sample in a study of sequential checkpoint blockade in melanoma. Clones were read by immunoSEQ multiplex PCR, and TCRdb kept only the in-frame ones, dropping some. The sample comprises some 1,400 clones, less than 65% of which are singletons, and around a fifth rests with the top ten. Source: CD8+ T cells sorted from blood (inferred from file names), taken from a patient given nivolumab and ipilimumab in sequence. Receptors were obtained from a human patient with melanoma. Some clones in this sample may be carry-over from other donors' samples. CDR3s include the opening cysteine and the closing phenylalanine or tryptophan. A D gene is named only where the DNA matches it firmly. Size is stated for part of the rows, as once, few or many counts, or as a class when the clone is expanded.

j_gene,v_gene,d_gene,abundance,CDR3aa,CDR3nt
TRBJ1-1,TRBV25-1,.,.,CASSELGGRTEAFF,TGTGCCAGCAGTGAGTTGGGGGGGAGGACTGAAGCTTTCTTT
TRBJ1-4,TRBV7-9,TRBD1,.,CASSSDREGPNEKLFF,TGTGCCAGCAGCTCGGACAGGGAGGGCCCCAATGAAAAACTGTTTTTT
TRBJ2-7,TRBV7-9,TRBD1,few,CASSFGTGYEQYF,TGTGCCAGCAGCTTTGGGACAGGCTACGAGCAGTACTTC
TRBJ2-1,TRBV7-9,.,.,CASSLRGGTYNEQFF,TGTGCCAGCAGCTTAAGGGGGGGAACCTACAATGAGCAGTTCTTC
TRBJ2-1,TRBV7-9,TRBD1,.,CASSLFWTGENEQFF,TGTGCCAGCAGCTTGTTCTGGACAGGGGAGAATGAGCAGTTCTTC
TRBJ2-4,TRBV7-8,.,.,CASSIPGTGEENIQYF,TGTGCCAGCAGCATCCCGGGCACGGGGGAGGAAAACATTCAGTACTTC
TRBJ2-3,TRBV9,TRBD2,.,CASSVDLPSGAPDTQYF,TGTGCCAGCAGCGTAGACCTCCCTAGCGGGGCTCCAGATACGCAGTATTTT
TRBJ2-3,TRBV6-5,TRBD1,.,CASSKQGRSDTQYF,TGTGCCAGCAGTAAACAGGGGCGGTCAGATACGCAGTATTTT
TRBJ2-7,TRBV4-1,TRBD1,.,CASSIGQGITYEQYF,TGCGCCAGCAGCATCGGACAGGGGATAACCTACGAGCAGTACTTC
TRBJ2-2,TRBV7-3,TRBD2,.,CASSTGLAGVGTGELFF,TGTGCCAGCAGCACGGGACTAGCGGGGGTCGGAACCGGGGAGCTGTTTTTT
TRBJ2-7,TRBV27,TRBD1,.,CASSLGTGAFYEQYF,TGTGCCAGCAGTCTGGGGACAGGGGCCTTCTACGAGCAGTACTTC
TRBJ2-5,TRBV7-9,TRBD1,once,CASSPRTGADQETQYF,TGTGCCAGCAGCCCCAGGACAGGGGCAGATCAAGAGACCCAGTACTTC
TRBJ2-3,TRBV19,TRBD1,.,CASSAPQGYGTDTQYF,TGTGCCAGTAGTGCCCCACAGGGGTACGGGACAGATACGCAGTATTTT
TRBJ1-4,TRBV30,.,.,CAWSSSREKLFF,TGTGCCTGGAGTAGTAGCCGGGAAAAACTGTTTTTT
TRBJ2-7,TRBV4-1,TRBD1,.,CASSQDGGGQGMAEQYF,TGCGCCAGCAGCCAAGATGGGGGGGGACAGGGGATGGCCGAGCAGTACTTC
TRBJ2-7,TRBV19,TRBD1,.,CASTPRQGPLDEQYF,TGTGCCAGTACCCCTAGACAGGGTCCCCTCGACGAGCAGTACTTC
TRBJ1-2,TRBV27,TRBD1,.,CASSSPDRAYGYTF,TGTGCCAGCAGTTCCCCCGACAGGGCCTATGGCTACACCTTC
TRBJ1-4,TRBV7-9,.,.,CASSLGPGFPGATNEKLFF,TGTGCCAGCAGCTTAGGGCCGGGCTTCCCGGGGGCAACTAATGAAAAACTGTTTTTT
TRBJ2-1,TRBV2,.,.,CASSDITYNEQFF,TGTGCCAGCAGTGACATCACCTACAATGAGCAGTTCTTC
TRBJ2-7,TRBV6-1,TRBD1,.,CASLFTGTGRYEQYF,TGTGCCAGCCTCTTCACCGGGACAGGGAGGTACGAGCAGTACTTC